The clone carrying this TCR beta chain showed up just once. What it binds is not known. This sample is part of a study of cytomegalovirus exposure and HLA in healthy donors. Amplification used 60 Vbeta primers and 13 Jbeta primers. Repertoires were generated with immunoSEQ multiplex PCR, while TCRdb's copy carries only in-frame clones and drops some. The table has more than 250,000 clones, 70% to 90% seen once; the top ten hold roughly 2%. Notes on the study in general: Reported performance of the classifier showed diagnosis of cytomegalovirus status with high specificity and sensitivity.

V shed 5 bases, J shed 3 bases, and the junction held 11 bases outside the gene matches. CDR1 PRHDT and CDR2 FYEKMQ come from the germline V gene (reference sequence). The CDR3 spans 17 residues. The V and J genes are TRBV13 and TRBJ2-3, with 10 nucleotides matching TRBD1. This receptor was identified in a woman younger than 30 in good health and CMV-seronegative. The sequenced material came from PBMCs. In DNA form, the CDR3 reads TGTGCCAGCAGCCGCCCGGGACAGGGGCTGGATACAGATACGCAGTATTTT. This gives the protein CASSRPGQGLDTDTQYF.